This T cell receptor (beta chain) came from a study of blood T cell repertoires in COVID-19. The CDR3 is 16 residues long. The junction had 12 bases not matched to a gene; V was cut back by 5 bases and J by 4 bases. Germline loops: CDR1 MNHNY, CDR2 SVGAGI (reference sequence). TCRdb's copy holds only in-frame clones and misses some; the assay was immunoSEQ multiplex PCR. The sample holds about 130,000 clones, about nine tenths seen once. The sequenced sample was peripheral blood. The clonotype originates from a woman aged 65 to 85 with COVID-19, enrolled during active disease. The rearrangement links TRBV6-6 to TRBJ2-5, with 8 positions matching TRBD2. CDR3 in DNA: TGTGCCAGCAGTCCGCGACTAGCGACTTGGAGAGAGACCCAGTACTTC. Protein product: CASSPRLATWRETQYF.